This T cell receptor beta chain was retrieved from a study of blood T cell repertoires in COVID-19. Study information: COVID-19 samples from acute and convalescent phases originated in the United States, Italy and Spain. PBMCs, B-cell-depleted T cells, or T cells were the source of the cDNA or gDNA that made up the material.

Methods used by the authors: Quantification of nucleated cells was approximated via reference gene primer amplification. Generated by immunoSEQ multiplex PCR, the TCRdb table keeps only in-frame clones and is missing some. D and trimming were read from the DNA, whereas the V and J calls and clone size are those reported in that table. The data show 200,000 to 250,000 clones, roughly 80% seen once. Trimming shortened V by 6 bases and J by 0 bases, and 9 bases separated the two germline ends. CDR1 and CDR2 from the germline V gene are PRHDT and FYEKMQ (reference sequence). This CDR3 spans 13 amino acids.

The TCR originated in a woman aged 80 or over with active or convalescent COVID-19. The sample taken for sequencing was peripheral blood. The rearrangement links TRBV13 to TRBJ2-7; the D is unclear. As DNA, the CDR3 is TGTGCCAGCAGTATCGTTTCCTCCTACGAGCAGTACTTC. Its translation: CASSIVSSYEQYF.